This is a list of T cell receptor beta chains from one sample in a study of blood T cell repertoires in COVID-19. Data came from immunoSEQ multiplex PCR; TCRdb stores just in-frame clones and leaves some out. This table holds over 350,000 clones, around nine tenths found once. Sequenced sample: peripheral blood. These receptors were collected from a woman in her twenties or thirties with acute or convalescent COVID-19. CDR3s include the opening cysteine and the closing phenylalanine or tryptophan. The D gene is left open where the match is weak. Some rows mark clone size as missing; the rest say once, few, many or name a class of expanded clone.

j_call | clone_size | d_call | v_call | cdr3_aa | cdr3_nt
TRBJ1-2 | - | TRBD1 | TRBV5-4 | CASSRGTGGDHGYTF | TGTGCCAGCAGCCGTGGGACAGGGGGCGATCATGGCTACACCTTC
TRBJ2-5 | - | TRBD2 | TRBV4-1 | CASSKGLAETQYF | TGCGCCAGCAGCAAAGGACTAGCCGAGACCCAGTACTTC
TRBJ1-2 | - | - | TRBV7-8 | CASTPEPAGGLSKRYGYTF | TGTGCCAGCACCCCCGAGCCTGCGGGGGGCCTATCTAAGAGATATGGCTACACCTTC
TRBJ2-4 | - | - | TRBV3-1/TRBV3-2 | CASSQVDSKNIQYF | TGTGCCAGCAGCCAAGTGGACAGCAAAAACATTCAGTACTTC
TRBJ1-2 | - | - | TRBV4-1 | CASSQTAGGDYGYTF | TGCGCCAGCAGCCAAACGGCGGGGGGCGACTATGGCTACACCTTC
TRBJ1-1 | once | TRBD1 | TRBV19 | CASRNRGPDTEAFF | TGTGCCAGTAGGAACAGGGGACCGGACACTGAAGCTTTCTTT
TRBJ1-2 | - | TRBD1 | TRBV19 | CASSSDRGNGYTF | TGTGCCAGTAGTTCCGACAGGGGTAATGGCTACACCTTC
TRBJ2-1 | - | - | TRBV30 | CAWGLSGSSYNEQFF | TGTGCCTGGGGACTTAGCGGTAGCTCCTACAATGAGCAGTTCTTC
TRBJ1-5 | few | TRBD1 | TRBV28 | CASSPPDRVRSNQPQHF | TGTGCCAGCAGCCCACCCGACAGGGTAAGGAGCAATCAGCCCCAGCATTTT
TRBJ2-3 | - | TRBD1 | TRBV18 | CASSPPDRGRADTQYF | TGTGCCAGCTCACCACCGGACAGGGGGCGGGCAGATACGCAGTATTTT
TRBJ2-3 | few | - | TRBV24-1 | CATSLNTDTQYF | TGTGCCACCAGTCTAAACACAGATACGCAGTATTTT
TRBJ2-5 | - | TRBD2 | TRBV11-3 | CASSSYGGDQETQYF | TGTGCCAGCAGCTCCTATGGGGGGGATCAAGAGACCCAGTACTTC
TRBJ2-3 | - | - | TRBV7-8 | CASSLWETGDKAWDTQYF | TGTGCCAGCAGCTTATGGGAAACCGGGGACAAGGCCTGGGATACGCAGTATTTT
TRBJ1-1 | few | - | TRBV12-3/TRBV12-4 | CASSVLNTEAFF | TGTGCCAGCAGTGTCTTGAACACTGAAGCTTTCTTT
TRBJ2-2 | few | - | TRBV7-6 | CASSLGEVVGRSYTELFF | TGTGCCAGCAGCTTAGGGGAGGTCGTGGGGAGGAGCTATACGGAGCTGTTTTTT
TRBJ2-7 | - | - | TRBV5-4 | CASSPARGYEQYF | TGTGCCAGCAGCCCCGCTCGAGGGTACGAGCAGTACTTC
TRBJ2-1 | - | - | TRBV7-9 | CASSLTGVNEQFF | TGTGCCAGCAGCTTGACAGGTGTCAATGAGCAGTTCTTC
TRBJ2-7 | - | - | TRBV4-1 | CASSRAEFFYEQYF | TGCGCCAGCAGCCGCGCCGAATTCTTCTACGAGCAGTACTTC
TRBJ2-2 | - | - | TRBV18 | CASSMVLAGNTGELFF | TGTGCCAGCTCAATGGTACTAGCAGGGAACACCGGGGAGCTGTTTTTT
TRBJ2-2 | - | TRBD2 | TRBV24-1 | CATSDSGGRGELFF | TGTGCCACCAGTGATTCGGGGGGACGCGGGGAGCTGTTTTTT
TRBJ2-7 | once | TRBD1 | TRBV5-4 | CASSFKGQSYEQYF | TGTGCCAGCAGCTTTAAGGGACAGTCCTACGAGCAGTACTTC
TRBJ1-5 | - | - | TRBV20-1 | CSVLGGQPQHF | TGCAGTGTGCTGGGGGGTCAGCCCCAGCATTTT
TRBJ2-6 | - | TRBD1 | TRBV9 | CASSDKPGQISGANVLTF | TGTGCCAGCAGCGATAAACCGGGACAGATCTCTGGGGCCAACGTCCTGACTTTC
TRBJ2-7 | once | - | TRBV6-5 | CASSPRGGYEQYF | TGTGCCAGCAGTCCCAGGGGTGGCTACGAGCAGTACTTC
TRBJ1-6 | - | - | TRBV28 | CASSLPNRDNSPLHF | TGTGCCAGCAGTTTACCAAACAGGGACAATTCACCCCTCCACTTT
TRBJ2-7 | - | - | TRBV5-1 | CASSLGRAYEQYF | TGCGCCAGCAGCTTGGGCAGGGCCTACGAGCAGTACTTC
TRBJ1-1 | - | - | TRBV18 | CASTKAGGATVDTEAFF | TGTGCCAGCACCAAGGCCGGAGGGGCTACGGTGGACACTGAAGCTTTCTTT
TRBJ2-1 | once | TRBD2 | TRBV2 | CASSAGGKYNEQFF | TGTGCCAGCAGCGCGGGGGGGAAGTACAATGAGCAGTTCTTC
TRBJ2-3 | - | TRBD2 | TRBV7-6 | CASSLYSGGFSDTQYF | TGTGCCAGCAGCTTATATTCGGGGGGGTTCAGTGATACGCAGTATTTT
TRBJ1-6 | - | TRBD1 | TRBV6-5 | CASSYAGTGRSPLHF | TGTGCCAGCAGTTACGCCGGGACAGGGCGGTCACCCCTCCACTTT
TRBJ1-2 | - | TRBD1 | TRBV27 | CASSLIQGDNGYTF | TGTGCCAGCAGTTTAATTCAGGGGGATAATGGCTACACCTTC
TRBJ1-3 | - | - | TRBV28 | CASSLGWGDSGNTIYF | TGTGCCAGCAGTTTAGGATGGGGGGACTCTGGAAACACCATATATTTT
TRBJ2-7 | - | TRBD1 | TRBV9 | CASSVGDRGHGEQYF | TGTGCCAGCAGCGTAGGGGACAGGGGCCATGGAGAGCAGTACTTC
TRBJ2-7 | - | TRBD2 | TRBV29-1 | CSVIAGGTYEQYF | TGCAGCGTTATAGCGGGGGGCACCTACGAGCAGTACTTC
TRBJ2-2 | few | - | TRBV7-9 | CASRIQGAGELFF | TGTGCCAGCAGAATACAGGGAGCCGGGGAGCTGTTTTTT